The 13 T cell receptor beta chains presented below share a single source sample, sequenced in a study of shared clonotypes between healthy human individuals. Clones were sequenced by immunoSEQ multiplex PCR, and TCRdb holds only the in-frame ones, with some missing. The sample lists more than 2 million clones, 85% to 95% occurring once. Sequencing was carried out using naive CD4+ T cells sorted from blood. Subset reported: CD45RA+ positively selected. The receptors here all came from a man younger than 35 in good health.

V and J are TRBV4-2 and TRBJ2-3, with 10 bases matching TRBD1. The CDR3 is 16 amino acids. With V trimmed by 0 bases and J by 8 bases, 8 bases remained unmatched. Germline CDR1 is LGHNA and CDR2 is YNFKEQ. CDR3 DNA: TGTGCCAGCAGCCAAGACCGGGACAGGGGTCTGCGTACGCAGTATTTT. This codes for CASSQDRDRGLRTQYF.

V and J are TRBV25-1 and TRBJ1-1, with D unclear. The V end lost 1 base, the J end lost 7 bases, and 10 bases lay between the germline ends. Germline V CDR1 and CDR2: MGHDK, SYGVNS. CDR3 length: 13 amino acids. This chain's CDR3 is CASSELGIFEAFF. For the CDR3, the DNA is TGTGCCAGCAGTGAATTGGGTATTTTTGAAGCTTTCTTT.

J is TRBJ2-7 and V is TRBV12-5, with D perhaps TRBD1 (5 bases). CDR3 size: 15 residues. Germline V gene lookup returns CDR1 LGHNT and CDR2 FRNRAP. The V end lost 2 bases, the J end lost 0 bases, and 11 bases lay between the germline ends. The DNA for the CDR3 is TGTGCTAGTGGTTTGACCCGGACAAGCTCCTACGAGCAGTACTTC. Encoded protein: CASGLTRTSSYEQYF. Using reference TRBV12-5 and TRBJ2-7 for the parts outside the CDR3, the full variable domain is DARVTQTPRHKVTEMGQEVTMRCQPILGHNTVFWYRQTMMQGLELLAYFRNRAPLDDSGMPKDRFSAEMPDATLATLKIQPSEPRDSAVYFCASGLTRTSSYEQYFGPGTRLTVT.

This sequence joins TRBV18 and TRBJ1-5; 7 bases align to TRBD1. This CDR3 has 15 amino acids. Per the germline V gene, CDR1 is KGHSH and CDR2 is LQKENI. Trimming cost V 3 bases and J 2 bases; bases outside gene matches: 4. CDR3 DNA: TGTGCCAGCTCACCCGGGACAGCAGGCAATCAGCCCCAGCATTTT. This sequence encodes CASSPGTAGNQPQHF.

The rearrangement links TRBV28 to TRBJ2-7, with 11 bases that match TRBD1. Trimming took 10 bases from V and 4 from J; bases not matched to a gene: 9. In germline, CDR1 is MDHEN, CDR2 SYDVKM. The CDR3 spans 14 residues. The CDR3 region has the DNA TGTGCCACCACTCCGGGGACAGGGGGGTACGAGCAGTACTTC. It encodes CATTPGTGGYEQYF. Drawing the rest from reference TRBV28 and TRBJ2-7, the complete variable domain is DVKVTQSSRYLVKRTGEKVFLECVQDMDHENMFWYRQDPGLGLRLIYFSYDVKMKEKGDIPEGYSVSREKKERFSLILESASTNQTSMYLCATTPGTGGYEQYFGPGTRLTVT.

This chain uses TRBV6-5 with TRBJ2-1, with D possibly being TRBD1 (7 bases). The germline V and J ends were trimmed by 6 bases and 5 bases, with 14 bases remaining between them. This CDR3 has 14 amino acids. CDR1 and CDR2 from the germline V gene are MNHEY and SVGAGI. CDR3 region: CASSRGTENNEQFF. The CDR3 DNA is TGTGCCAGCAGCCGCGGGACAGAGAACAATGAGCAGTTCTTC.

To note about this clone: At one end the junction does not follow the germline gene, possibly because of a read error. The rearrangement joins TRBV6-5 to TRBJ2-6; TRBD1 is a possible D gene (5 bases). The CDR3 is 15 residues long. Germline values: CDR1 MNHEY, CDR2 SVGAGI. CDR3 in amino acids: CASSLQSSGANVLTF. CDR3 sequence (DNA): TGTGCCAGCAGTCTTCAGAGCTCTGGGGCCAACGTCTTGACTTTC.

The V and J genes are TRBV9 and TRBJ2-3, with 11 bases fitting TRBD2. V lost 4 bases to trimming and J lost 0 bases; unmatched junction nucleotides: 1. Germline loops: CDR1 SGDLS, CDR2 YYNGEE. The CDR3 extends over 15 amino acids. The CDR3 region has the DNA TGTGCCAGCAGCCGGACTAGCGGGAGCACAGATACGCAGTATTTT. It encodes CASSRTSGSTDTQYF.

The chain has TRBV10-3 and TRBJ2-5; tentatively, D is TRBD2 (6 bases). The V gene's germline CDR1 is ENHRY and CDR2 SYGVKD. The V gene lost 3 bases and the J gene lost 3 bases, with 14 bases spanning the gap. The CDR3 loop spans 15 amino acids. This chain's CDR3 is CAISDGRGEKETQYF. The CDR3 DNA follows: TGTGCCATCAGTGATGGGCGGGGCGAGAAAGAGACCCAGTACTTC.

A word on this clone: A read error may produce the germline difference seen at one junction end. This same CDR3 is encoded by further DNA sequences in the sample. The rearrangement joins TRBV28 to TRBJ1-1; 7 nucleotides match TRBD1. The V gene's germline CDR1 is MDHEN and CDR2 SYDVKM. The CDR3 loop spans 11 amino acids. The CDR3 coding sequence is TGTGCCAGCAGGTCACAGGGGCAAGCCTTCTTT. This codes for CASRSQGQAFF.

The chain carries TRBV19 and TRBJ1-6, with 8 nucleotides matching TRBD1. CDR1 and CDR2 from the germline V gene are LNHDA and SQIVND (reference sequence). The CDR3 is made up of 14 amino acids. V trimming: 2 bases; J trimming: 14 bases; junction bases outside the gene matches: 8. CDR3 residues: CASSIKGQGVSLHF. The CDR3 DNA reads as TGTGCCAGTAGTATAAAAGGACAGGGAGTGTCCCTCCACTTT.

The chain couples TRBV25-1 to TRBJ2-3; no definite D call. The length of the CDR3 is 15 residues. Trimming stripped 6 bases from V and 2 bases from J, with 15 bases between. Germline loops: CDR1 MGHDK, CDR2 SYGVNS. CDR3 in amino acids: CASSPFPRTTDTQYF. CDR3 nucleotide sequence: TGTGCCAGCAGCCCCTTCCCCCGGACCACAGATACGCAGTATTTT.

In DNA, the CDR3 is TGTGCCAGCAGTGTAGCGGGGCGCGGTCCTGGAAACACCATATATTTT. The encoded protein is CASSVAGRGPGNTIYF. V gene TRBV6-1 combines with J gene TRBJ1-3; tentatively, D is TRBD1 (5 bases). The CDR3 sequence is 16 residues long. The ends were cut back, 4 bases at V and 2 bases at J, with 15 bases in the middle. In germline, CDR1 is MNHNS, CDR2 SASEGT.